This record looks at one T cell receptor (beta chain) sequence and its context. What it recognizes is unknown. In germline, CDR1 is ENHRY, CDR2 SYGVKD. This CDR3 is 17 amino acids long. The trim removed 6 bases at V and 4 bases at J, leaving 15 bases unmatched. The sample comes from a study of vaccination and CD4 T cells after COVID-19. Across the whole study: Investigators drew the post-COVID samples a median around 96 days after diagnosis, with a range of 35 to 161.

Treatment indicated: approximately 11-day PBMC culture with coronavirus spike peptide pools or control peptides (ViraFEST assay). Researchers used the Oncomine TCR Beta short-read assay to sequence DNA from cultured CD4+ T cells. The genomic DNA was obtained from cultured CD4+ T cells by extraction with the QIAamp micro DNA kit. TCRdb used MiXCR to reprocess the PCR reads, holding one entry per CDR3 protein. Of more than 8,000 distinct CDR3 sequences in the sample, 65% to 80% are singletons; the top ten hold 9%. The sequence came from a human donor who had recovered from COVID-19. The sequenced sample consisted of CD4+ T cells from blood, cultured in vitro. The chain links TRBV10-3 to TRBJ1-2, with 9 bases aligning to TRBD1. The CDR3 loop reads CAIRKLGQGKSGYGYTF. The CDR3 nucleotides are TGTGCCATCAGGAAACTGGGACAGGGTAAGAGCGGCTATGGCTACACCTTC.